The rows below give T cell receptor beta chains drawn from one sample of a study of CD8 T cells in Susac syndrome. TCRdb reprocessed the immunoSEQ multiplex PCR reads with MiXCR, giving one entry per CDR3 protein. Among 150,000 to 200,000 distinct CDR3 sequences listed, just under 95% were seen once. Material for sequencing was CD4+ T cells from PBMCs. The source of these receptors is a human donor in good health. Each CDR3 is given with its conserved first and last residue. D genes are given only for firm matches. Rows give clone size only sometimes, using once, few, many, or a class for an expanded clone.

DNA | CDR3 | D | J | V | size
TGTGCCAGCAGCCTAGGTCGGGGAAGTCAGTTCTTC | CASSLGRGSQFF | - | TRBJ2-1 | TRBV11-2 | -
TGTGCCTGGAGCATAGGACCGAACACTGAAGCTTTCTTT | CAWSIGPNTEAFF | - | TRBJ1-1 | TRBV30 | -
TGTGCCAGTAGTATCTCGGGCAGGAGTTCCTACGAGCAGTACTTC | CASSISGRSSYEQYF | - | TRBJ2-7 | TRBV19 | -
TGCAGTGCTAGAGCGAGACAGGGAGGCGGCTACACCTTC | CSARARQGGGYTF | TRBD1 | TRBJ1-2 | TRBV20-1 | -
TGCAGTGCTATAGGTTCGGCTACCTACGAGCAGTACTTC | CSAIGSATYEQYF | - | TRBJ2-7 | TRBV20-1 | once
TGCAGTGCCCCCCCGGGCGGGCGGGAGACCCAGTACTTC | CSAPPGGRETQYF | - | TRBJ2-5 | TRBV20-1 | -
TGCGCCAGCAGCCCCGGGACGGGTGATACGCAGTATTTT | CASSPGTGDTQYF | - | TRBJ2-3 | TRBV5-1 | -
TGTGCCATCAGTCCCAGCGGGGCAACAGATACGCAGTATTTT | CAISPSGATDTQYF | TRBD2 | TRBJ2-3 | TRBV10-3 | -
TGTGCCAGCAGCCCCGGTGGTTTCTACGAGCAGTACTTC | CASSPGGFYEQYF | - | TRBJ2-7 | TRBV7-9 | -
TGTGCCACCTCGACCGAGATAGGGCTAAGAAACTTC | CATSTEIGLRNF | - | TRBJ2-7 | TRBV15 | -
TGTGCCAGCACGCGCGGCAGGGGCTTCTTC | CASTRGRGFF | - | TRBJ1-2 | TRBV5-6 | -
TGTGCCAGCAAGGCGGGACATCTAGGGGAGACCCAGTACTTC | CASKAGHLGETQYF | - | TRBJ2-5 | TRBV7-2 | -
TGTGCCACCAGTGATTTCTCCGGGGGGGCTTTCAATGAGCAGTTCTTC | CATSDFSGGAFNEQFF | TRBD2 | TRBJ2-1 | TRBV24-1 | -
TGCAGCGTTGCTAGGACAGGGAACGCAGATACGCAGTATTTT | CSVARTGNADTQYF | TRBD1 | TRBJ2-3 | TRBV29-1 | once
TGTGCCAGCAGTTCCCGCGGGACTAGCGGGGCGTCCTACGAGCAGTACTTC | CASSSRGTSGASYEQYF | TRBD2 | TRBJ2-7 | TRBV6-5 | -
TGTGCCAGCAGCCTGGGATTGACTACTCGGGATACGCAGTATTTT | CASSLGLTTRDTQYF | - | TRBJ2-3 | TRBV14 | -
TGTGCCAGCAGCTTAGTAAGCTCGGCCGGGACAGGGACCGGGGAGCTGTTTTTT | CASSLVSSAGTGTGELFF | TRBD1 | TRBJ2-2 | TRBV7-2 | -
TGTGCCAGCAGCAGAGGGACAGGGTCGTACACTGAAGCTTTCTTT | CASSRGTGSYTEAFF | TRBD1 | TRBJ1-1 | TRBV5-6 | -
TGTGCCAGCACACCTACTAGGGACAGGGGTGGCTACGAGCAGTACTTC | CASTPTRDRGGYEQYF | TRBD1 | TRBJ2-7 | TRBV6-1 | -
TGTGCCAGCAGCGGAGGGGGGCTAGCCAGCGTTAGCACAGATACGCAGTATTTT | CASSGGGLASVSTDTQYF | - | TRBJ2-3 | TRBV7-9 | -
TGCAGTGGGACAGACGCTAACTATGGCTACACCTTC | CSGTDANYGYTF | - | TRBJ1-2 | TRBV20-1 | -
TGTGCCAGCAGTACCGGGACAGGGAATTCACCCCTCCACTTT | CASSTGTGNSPLHF | TRBD1 | TRBJ1-6 | TRBV12-3/TRBV12-4 | -
TGTGCCAGCAGCTTAGGAGGGGGAGCCACCTACAATGAGCAGTTCTTC | CASSLGGGATYNEQFF | - | TRBJ2-1 | TRBV7-2 | -
TGTGCCAGCAGTTTACTTGGACGAACCTCTGGAAACACCATATATTTT | CASSLLGRTSGNTIYF | - | TRBJ1-3 | TRBV12-3/TRBV12-4 | -
TGTGCCAGCAGCTTACAAGAGACCCAGTACTTC | CASSLQETQYF | - | TRBJ2-5 | TRBV5-1 | many
TGTGCCAGCAGCTTGGATGTGGGGTTTGGCTACACCTTC | CASSLDVGFGYTF | - | TRBJ1-2 | TRBV5-4 | -
TGCGCCAGCAGCCTGACAGGGGGGAAAGGCAATCAGCCCCAGCATTTT | CASSLTGGKGNQPQHF | TRBD1 | TRBJ1-5 | TRBV5-1 | once
TGTGCCAGCAGTTCGGGATTCCTCTTGAGCTCCTACGAGCAGTACTTC | CASSSGFLLSSYEQYF | - | TRBJ2-7 | TRBV28 | -
TGCGCCAGCAGCCTAACAGGGGCAACTAATGAAAAACTGTTTTTT | CASSLTGATNEKLFF | TRBD1 | TRBJ1-4 | TRBV5-1 | -
TGTGCCAGCAGTCCCAGGGGGCCGGGCAATCAGCCCCAGCATTTT | CASSPRGPGNQPQHF | TRBD1 | TRBJ1-5 | TRBV28 | once
TGTGCCATCAGTGAGGTAACAGCCTCCTACAATGAGCAGTTCTTC | CAISEVTASYNEQFF | - | TRBJ2-1 | TRBV10-3 | -
TGTGCCAGCAGCTCTCCGGGGACTAGCGGTGCCTACGAGCAGTACTTC | CASSSPGTSGAYEQYF | TRBD2 | TRBJ2-7 | TRBV11-1 | -
TGTGCCAGCAGCGGGGGCGGCTCCTACGAGCAGTACTTC | CASSGGGSYEQYF | - | TRBJ2-7 | TRBV9 | -
TGCAGTGCTAGTATCGCAGGGGGCTACGAGCAGTACTTC | CSASIAGGYEQYF | TRBD1 | TRBJ2-7 | TRBV20-1 | -
TGCAGCGCAGGTACCGGCCCAGCTTTCTTT | CSAGTGPAFF | - | TRBJ1-1 | TRBV29-1 | -
TGCAGCGTTGAAGAAGGCAGGGACGGGAAGTTCTTC | CSVEEGRDGKFF | - | TRBJ2-1 | TRBV29-1 | -
TGTGCCTGGAGATACAGCCGAATCATGAACACTGAAGCTTTCTTT | CAWRYSRIMNTEAFF | - | TRBJ1-1 | TRBV30 | once
TGCAGCGTGTGCCGCGGGACGGGTGGCAATGAGCAGTTCTTC | CSVCRGTGGNEQFF | - | TRBJ2-1 | TRBV29-1 | -
TGCAGCGTTGAAGCGGGGGGGGTCGGGAATGAGCAGTTCTTC | CSVEAGGVGNEQFF | TRBD2 | TRBJ2-1 | TRBV29-1 | -
TGTGCCAGCAGCACCTACATGGGGACAGGGTTCTACGAGCAGTACTTC | CASSTYMGTGFYEQYF | TRBD1 | TRBJ2-7 | TRBV7-2 | -
TGTGCCAGCAGCGTAGGCGGGGGACAGGGATTCCACGAGCAGTACTTC | CASSVGGGQGFHEQYF | TRBD1 | TRBJ2-7 | TRBV9 | -
TGTGCCAGCAGTTACAGGGGGCAGGGGCAGTACTTC | CASSYRGQGQYF | TRBD1 | TRBJ2-7 | TRBV12-3/TRBV12-4 | -
TGTGCCAGCAGCTTGGTTTTTAAGGCGGATGAGCAGTTCTTC | CASSLVFKADEQFF | - | TRBJ2-1 | TRBV5-4 | -
TGTGCCTGGAGTGTACCTGGGGAGATGAAAGCTTTCTTT | CAWSVPGEMKAFF | - | TRBJ1-1 | TRBV30 | -
TGTGCCAGCAGCCAAGGGTTTCAGGCAGGGTCGGGTGGCTACACCTTC | CASSQGFQAGSGGYTF | - | TRBJ1-2 | TRBV4-2 | -
TGTGCCAGCAGCTTAGAATGGGGAGGAGGCTCCTACGAGCAGTACTTC | CASSLEWGGGSYEQYF | - | TRBJ2-7 | TRBV7-2 | -
TGTGCCAGCAGCCAGAGCCGGACCTTCGGGGCCAACGTCCTGACTTTC | CASSQSRTFGANVLTF | - | TRBJ2-6 | TRBV7-2 | -